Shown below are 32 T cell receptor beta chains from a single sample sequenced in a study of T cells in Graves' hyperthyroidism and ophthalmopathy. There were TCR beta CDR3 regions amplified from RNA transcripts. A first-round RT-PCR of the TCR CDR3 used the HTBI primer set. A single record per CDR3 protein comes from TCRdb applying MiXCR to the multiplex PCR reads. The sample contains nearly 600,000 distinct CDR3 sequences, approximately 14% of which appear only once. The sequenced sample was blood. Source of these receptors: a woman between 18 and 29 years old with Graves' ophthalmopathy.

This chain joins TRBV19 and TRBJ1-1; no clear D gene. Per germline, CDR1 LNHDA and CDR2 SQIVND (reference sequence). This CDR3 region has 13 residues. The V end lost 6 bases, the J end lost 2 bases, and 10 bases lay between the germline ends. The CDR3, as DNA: TGTGCCAGTAGATGGGCTACAAACACTGAAGCTTTCTTT. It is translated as CASRWATNTEAFF.

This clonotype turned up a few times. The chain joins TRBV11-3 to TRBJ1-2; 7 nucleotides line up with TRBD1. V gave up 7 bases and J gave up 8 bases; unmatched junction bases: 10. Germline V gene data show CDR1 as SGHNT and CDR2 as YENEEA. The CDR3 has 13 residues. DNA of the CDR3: TGTGCCAGCACCCTTGACAGGGTTGAAGGCTACACCTTC. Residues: CASTLDRVEGYTF.

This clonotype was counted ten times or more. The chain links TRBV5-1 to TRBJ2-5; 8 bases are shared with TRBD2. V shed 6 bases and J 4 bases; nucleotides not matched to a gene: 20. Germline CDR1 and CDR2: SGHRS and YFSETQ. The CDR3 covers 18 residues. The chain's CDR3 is CASTLTPGGGPKGETQYF. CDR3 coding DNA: TGCGCCAGCACCCTTACCCCGGGGGGGGGCCCTAAGGGAGAGACCCAGTACTTC.

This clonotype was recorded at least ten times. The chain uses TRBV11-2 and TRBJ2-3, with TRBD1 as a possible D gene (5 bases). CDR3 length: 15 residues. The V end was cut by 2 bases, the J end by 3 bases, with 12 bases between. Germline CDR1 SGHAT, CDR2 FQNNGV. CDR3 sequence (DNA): TGTGCCAGCAGCTTACTGGGGCTGGGGACAGATACGCAGTATTTT. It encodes CASSLLGLGTDTQYF. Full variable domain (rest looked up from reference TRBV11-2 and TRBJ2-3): EAGVAQSPRYKIIEKRQSVAFWCNPISGHATLYWYQQILGQGPKLLIQFQNNGVVDDSQLPKDRFSAERLKGVDSTLKIQPAKLEDSAVYLCASSLLGLGTDTQYFGPGTRLTVL.

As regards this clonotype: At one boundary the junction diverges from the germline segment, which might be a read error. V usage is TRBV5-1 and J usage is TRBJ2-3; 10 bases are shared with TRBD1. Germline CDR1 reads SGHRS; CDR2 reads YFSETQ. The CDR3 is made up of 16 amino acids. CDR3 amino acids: CASSTGGQGGLLHGYF. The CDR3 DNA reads TGTGCCAGCAGCACAGGAGGACAGGGGGGCCTACTACACGGGTATTTT.

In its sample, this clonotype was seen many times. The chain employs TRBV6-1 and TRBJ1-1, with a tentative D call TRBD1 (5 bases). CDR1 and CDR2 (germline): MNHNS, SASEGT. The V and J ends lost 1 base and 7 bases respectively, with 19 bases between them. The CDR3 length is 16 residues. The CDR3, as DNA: TGTGCCAGCAGTGAAGGTGTGATGGGACTGGGCGTTGAAGCTTTCTTT. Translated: CASSEGVMGLGVEAFF.

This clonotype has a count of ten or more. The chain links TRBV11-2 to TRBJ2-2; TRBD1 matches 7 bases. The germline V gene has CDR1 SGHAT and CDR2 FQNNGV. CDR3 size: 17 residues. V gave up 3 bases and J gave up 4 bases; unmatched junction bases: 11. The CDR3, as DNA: TGTGCCAGCAGCTTGATGCCGGGACAGTCCTTCACCGGGGAGCTGTTTTTT. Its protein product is CASSLMPGQSFTGELFF.

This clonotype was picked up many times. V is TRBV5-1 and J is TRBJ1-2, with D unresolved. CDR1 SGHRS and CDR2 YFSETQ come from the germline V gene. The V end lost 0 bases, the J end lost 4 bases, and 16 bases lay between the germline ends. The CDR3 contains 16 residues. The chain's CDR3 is CASSLDQIVPSYGYTF. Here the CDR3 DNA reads TGCGCCAGCAGCTTGGACCAAATTGTGCCCAGCTATGGCTACACCTTC.

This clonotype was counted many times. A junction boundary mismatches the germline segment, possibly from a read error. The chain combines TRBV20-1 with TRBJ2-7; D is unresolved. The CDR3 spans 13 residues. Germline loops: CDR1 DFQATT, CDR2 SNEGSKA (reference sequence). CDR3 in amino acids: CSARDPEIYEQYF. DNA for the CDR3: TGCAGTGCCAGAGATCCAGAAATCTACGAGCAGTACTTC.

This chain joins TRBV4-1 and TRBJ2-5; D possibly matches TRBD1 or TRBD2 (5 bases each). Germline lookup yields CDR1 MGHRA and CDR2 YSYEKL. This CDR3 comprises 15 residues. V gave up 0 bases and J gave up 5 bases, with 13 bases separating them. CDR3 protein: CASSQEGPMWETQYF. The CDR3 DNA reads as TGCGCCAGCAGCCAAGAGGGACCGATGTGGGAGACCCAGTACTTC.

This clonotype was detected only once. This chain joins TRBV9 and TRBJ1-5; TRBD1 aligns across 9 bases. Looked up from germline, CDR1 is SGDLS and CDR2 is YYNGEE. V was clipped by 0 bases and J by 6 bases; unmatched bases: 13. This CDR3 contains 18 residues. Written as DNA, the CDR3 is TGTGCCAGCAGCGTAGGCCCAGGGGGACAGGGAGGAAGTCAGCCCCAGCATTTT. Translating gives CASSVGPGGQGGSQPQHF.

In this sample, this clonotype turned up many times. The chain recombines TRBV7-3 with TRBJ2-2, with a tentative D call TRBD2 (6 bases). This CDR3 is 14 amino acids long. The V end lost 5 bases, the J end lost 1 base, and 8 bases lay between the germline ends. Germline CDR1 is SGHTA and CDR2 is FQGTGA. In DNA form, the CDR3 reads TGTGCCAGCAGCCGTAGCGGGAACACCGGGGAGCTGTTTTTT. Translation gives CASSRSGNTGELFF.

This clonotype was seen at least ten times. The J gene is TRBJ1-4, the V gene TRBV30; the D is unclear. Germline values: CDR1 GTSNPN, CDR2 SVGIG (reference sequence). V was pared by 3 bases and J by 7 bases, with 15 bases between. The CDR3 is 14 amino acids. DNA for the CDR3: TGTGCCTGGAGCCCCGGGCTGGCTAGTGAAAAACTGTTTTTT. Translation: CAWSPGLASEKLFF. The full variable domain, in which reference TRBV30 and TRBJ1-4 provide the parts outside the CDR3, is SQTIHQWPATLVQPVGSPLSLECTVEGTSNPNLYWYRQAAGRGLQLLFYSVGIGQISSEVPQNLSASRPQDRQFILSSKKLLLSDSGFYLCAWSPGLASEKLFFGSGTQLSVL.

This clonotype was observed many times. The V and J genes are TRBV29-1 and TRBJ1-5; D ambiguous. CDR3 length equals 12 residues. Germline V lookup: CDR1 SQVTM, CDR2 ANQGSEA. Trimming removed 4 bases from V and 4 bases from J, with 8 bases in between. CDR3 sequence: CSVVEGNQPQHF. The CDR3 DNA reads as TGCAGCGTTGTGGAGGGAAATCAGCCCCAGCATTTT.

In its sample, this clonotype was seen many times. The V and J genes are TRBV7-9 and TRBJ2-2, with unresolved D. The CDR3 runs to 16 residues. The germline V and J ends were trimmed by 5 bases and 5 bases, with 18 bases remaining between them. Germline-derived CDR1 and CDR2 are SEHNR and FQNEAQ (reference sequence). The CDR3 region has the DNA TGTGCCAGCAGCGCTACCAGCTACCGGTGGACCGGGGAGCTGTTTTTT. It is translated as CASSATSYRWTGELFF.

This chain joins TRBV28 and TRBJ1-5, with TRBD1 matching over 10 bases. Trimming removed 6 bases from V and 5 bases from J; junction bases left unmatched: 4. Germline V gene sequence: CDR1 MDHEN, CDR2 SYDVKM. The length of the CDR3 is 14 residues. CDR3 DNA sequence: TGTGCCAGCAGGGGGACAGGGGACCATCAGCCCCAGCATTTT. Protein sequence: CASRGTGDHQPQHF.

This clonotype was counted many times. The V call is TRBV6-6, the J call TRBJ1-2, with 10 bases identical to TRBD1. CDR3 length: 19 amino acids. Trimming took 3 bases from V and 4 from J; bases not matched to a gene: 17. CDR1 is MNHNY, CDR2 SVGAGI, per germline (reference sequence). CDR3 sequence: CASSYSLRQGAKGAYGYTF. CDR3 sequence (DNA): TGTGCCAGCAGTTATTCGTTGAGACAGGGGGCGAAGGGAGCCTATGGCTACACCTTC.

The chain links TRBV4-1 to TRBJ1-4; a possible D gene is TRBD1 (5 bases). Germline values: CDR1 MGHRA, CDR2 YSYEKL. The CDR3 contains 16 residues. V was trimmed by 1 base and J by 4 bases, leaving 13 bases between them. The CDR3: CASSQGGGAGNEKLFF. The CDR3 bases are TGCGCCAGCAGCCAAGGAGGCGGGGCTGGTAATGAAAAACTGTTTTTT.

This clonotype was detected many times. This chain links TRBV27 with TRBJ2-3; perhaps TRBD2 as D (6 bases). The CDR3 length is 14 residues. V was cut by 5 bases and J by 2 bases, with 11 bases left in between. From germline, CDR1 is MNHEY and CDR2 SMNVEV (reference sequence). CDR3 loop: CASSAGRNTDTQYF. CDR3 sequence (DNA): TGTGCCAGCAGTGCCGGGAGAAACACAGATACGCAGTATTTT.

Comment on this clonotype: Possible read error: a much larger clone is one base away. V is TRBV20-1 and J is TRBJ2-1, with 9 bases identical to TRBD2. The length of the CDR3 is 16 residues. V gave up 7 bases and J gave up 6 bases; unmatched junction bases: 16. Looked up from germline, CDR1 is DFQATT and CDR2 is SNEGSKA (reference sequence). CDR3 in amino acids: CSVTRSASGILNEQFF. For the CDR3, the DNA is TGCAGTGTTACCCGGTCGGCTAGCGGGATTCTCAATGAGCAGTTCTTC.

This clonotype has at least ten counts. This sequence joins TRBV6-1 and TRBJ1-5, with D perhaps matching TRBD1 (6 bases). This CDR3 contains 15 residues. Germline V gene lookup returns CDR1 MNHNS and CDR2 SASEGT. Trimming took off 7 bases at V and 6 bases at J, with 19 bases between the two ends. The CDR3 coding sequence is TGTGCCAGCACCCGGGGCAGGGGAAGAAGTCAGCCCCAGCATTTT. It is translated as CASTRGRGRSQPQHF.

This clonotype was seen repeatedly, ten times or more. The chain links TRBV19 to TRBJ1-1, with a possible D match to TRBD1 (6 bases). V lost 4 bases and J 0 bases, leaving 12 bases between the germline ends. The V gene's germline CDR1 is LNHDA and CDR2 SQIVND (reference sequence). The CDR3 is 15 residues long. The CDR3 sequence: CASSTPRQVNTEAFF. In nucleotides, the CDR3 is TGTGCCAGTAGTACTCCGAGACAGGTGAACACTGAAGCTTTCTTT.

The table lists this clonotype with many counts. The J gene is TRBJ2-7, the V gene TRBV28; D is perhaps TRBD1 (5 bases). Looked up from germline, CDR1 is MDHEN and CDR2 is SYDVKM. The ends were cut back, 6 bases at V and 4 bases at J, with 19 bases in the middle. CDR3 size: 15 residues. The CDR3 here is CASRPSGYSAYEQYF. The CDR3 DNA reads TGTGCCAGCAGGCCCTCAGGGTATAGTGCTTACGAGCAGTACTTC.

CDR3 sequence (DNA): TGTGCCAGGGAGACTAGCGGGAGGTCTCCGCAGTACTTC. Amino acids: CARETSGRSPQYF. The chain is built from TRBV2 and TRBJ2-7, with 13 bases lining up with TRBD2. Germline V gene data show CDR1 as SNHLY and CDR2 as FYNNEI. The CDR3 runs 13 residues. Germline trimming cut 9 bases from V and 9 bases from J; bases unmatched to any gene: 8.

DNA of the CDR3: TGCGCCAGCAGCCACTCGGGAGGGCCCAACGAGCAGTACTTC. This encodes CASSHSGGPNEQYF. V gene TRBV4-1 combines with J gene TRBJ2-7; the match to TRBD2 covers 8 bases. Per the germline V gene, CDR1 is MGHRA and CDR2 is YSYEKL. The V and J ends lost 3 bases and 5 bases, in that order; junction bases with no gene match: 6. The CDR3 sequence is 14 residues long.

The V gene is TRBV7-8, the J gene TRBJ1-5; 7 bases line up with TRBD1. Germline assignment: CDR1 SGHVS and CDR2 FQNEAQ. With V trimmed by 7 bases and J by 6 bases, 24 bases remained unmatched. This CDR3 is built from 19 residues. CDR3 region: CASTLGGRGLRGLGQPQHF. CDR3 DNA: TGTGCCAGCACCCTGGGGGGGAGGGGGCTCAGAGGGTTGGGTCAGCCCCAGCATTTT.

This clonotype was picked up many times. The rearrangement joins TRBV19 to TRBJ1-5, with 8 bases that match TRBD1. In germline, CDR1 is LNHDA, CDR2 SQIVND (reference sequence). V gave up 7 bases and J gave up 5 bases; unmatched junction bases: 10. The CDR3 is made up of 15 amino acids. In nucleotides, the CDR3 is TGTGCCAGTACCACAGGGGGGACAGAGCATCAGCCCCAGCATTTT. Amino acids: CASTTGGTEHQPQHF.

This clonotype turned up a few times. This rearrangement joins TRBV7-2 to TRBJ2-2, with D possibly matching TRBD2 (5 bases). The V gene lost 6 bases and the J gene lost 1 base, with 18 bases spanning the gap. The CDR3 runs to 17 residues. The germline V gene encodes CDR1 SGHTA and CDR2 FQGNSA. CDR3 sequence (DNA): TGTGCCAGCAGGGGCGGACCCTCGAGGGTGAACACCGGGGAGCTGTTTTTT. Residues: CASRGGPSRVNTGELFF.

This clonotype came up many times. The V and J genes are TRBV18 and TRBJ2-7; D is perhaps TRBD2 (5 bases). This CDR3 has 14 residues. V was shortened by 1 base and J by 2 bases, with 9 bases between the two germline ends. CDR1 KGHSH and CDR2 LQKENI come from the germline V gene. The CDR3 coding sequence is TGTGCCAGCTCACCACAGGACTTAACCTACGAGCAGTACTTC. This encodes CASSPQDLTYEQYF.

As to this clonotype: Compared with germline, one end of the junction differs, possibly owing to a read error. As DNA, the CDR3 is TGTGCCATCAGTGACCCGGACATCGTCACAGATACGCAGTATTTT. This translates into CAISDPDIVTDTQYF. V usage is TRBV24-1 and J usage is TRBJ2-3; a possible D gene is TRBD1 (5 bases). Germline-derived CDR1 and CDR2 are KGHDR and SFDVKD. This CDR3 is built from 15 residues.

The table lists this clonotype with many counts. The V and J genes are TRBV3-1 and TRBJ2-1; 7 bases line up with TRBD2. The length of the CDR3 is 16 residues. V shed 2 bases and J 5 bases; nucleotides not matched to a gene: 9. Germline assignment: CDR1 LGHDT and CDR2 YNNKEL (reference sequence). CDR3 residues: CASSQSGGRRNNEQFF. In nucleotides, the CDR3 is TGTGCCAGCAGCCAATCGGGCGGGAGAAGGAACAATGAGCAGTTCTTC.

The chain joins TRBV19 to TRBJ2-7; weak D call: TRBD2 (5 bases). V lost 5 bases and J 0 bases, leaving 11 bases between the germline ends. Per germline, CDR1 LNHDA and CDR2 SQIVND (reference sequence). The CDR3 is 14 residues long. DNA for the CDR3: TGTGCCAGTAGTTGGGGAGCCCTCTCCTACGAGCAGTACTTC. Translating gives CASSWGALSYEQYF.